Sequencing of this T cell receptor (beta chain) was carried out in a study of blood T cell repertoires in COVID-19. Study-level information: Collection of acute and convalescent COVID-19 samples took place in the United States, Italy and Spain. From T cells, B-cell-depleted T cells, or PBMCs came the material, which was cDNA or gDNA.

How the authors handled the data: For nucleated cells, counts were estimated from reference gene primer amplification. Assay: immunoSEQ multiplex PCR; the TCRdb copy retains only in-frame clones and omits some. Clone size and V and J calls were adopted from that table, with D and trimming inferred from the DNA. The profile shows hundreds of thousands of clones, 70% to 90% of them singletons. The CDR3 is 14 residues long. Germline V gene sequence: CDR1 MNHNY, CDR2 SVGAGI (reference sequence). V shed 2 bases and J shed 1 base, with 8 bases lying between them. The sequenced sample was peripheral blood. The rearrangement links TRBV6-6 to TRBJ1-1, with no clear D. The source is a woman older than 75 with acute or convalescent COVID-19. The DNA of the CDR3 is TGTGCCAGCAGTTACCAGGTACAGAACACTGAAGCTTTCTTT. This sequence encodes CASSYQVQNTEAFF.